This T cell receptor beta chain was sequenced in a study of blood T cell repertoires in COVID-19. Study context: Nucleic acid was either cDNA or gDNA, and it came from T cells, B-cell-depleted T cells, or PBMCs.

Original analysis: Estimation of nucleated cell counts was performed using reference gene primer amplification. Libraries were prepared by immunoSEQ multiplex PCR; TCRdb keeps only in-frame clonotypes and omits some of them. The DNA gave D and trimming, while V, J and clone size come from that table. The table lists approximately 57,000 clones, 80% to 90% of them singletons. V was clipped by 5 bases and J by 0 bases; unmatched bases: 10. The CDR3 has 16 amino acids. Germline-derived CDR1 and CDR2 are MNHEY and SMNVEV (reference sequence). This TCR came from a man over 45 with acute or convalescent COVID-19. The material sequenced was peripheral blood. The gene calls are TRBV27 and TRBJ2-7; 7 bases map to TRBD1. CDR3 residues: CASSPRGIAFSYEQYF. CDR3 nucleotide sequence: TGTGCCAGCAGTCCCAGGGGGATAGCGTTCTCCTACGAGCAGTACTTC.